What follows are 2 T cell receptor beta chains derived from one specimen sequenced in a study of shared clonotypes between healthy human individuals. Produced via immunoSEQ multiplex PCR; TCRdb's table is partial and in-frame only. The profile covers fewer than 1.4 million clones, with around three quarters appearing a single time and 0.61% taken by the ten largest. Sequencing used memory CD4+ T cells from PBMCs. Subset noted: CD45RA-negative fraction. The receptors were gathered from a man younger than 35 in good health. Some clones in this sample may be carry-over from other donors' samples.

This chain uses TRBV4-2 with TRBJ1-6; D unresolved. V gave up 1 base and J gave up 9 bases, with 1 base separating them. The CDR3 length is 11 residues. Looked up from germline, CDR1 is LGHNA and CDR2 is YNFKEQ. The CDR3 DNA is TGTGCCAGCAGCCAAGGTTCACCCCTCCACTTT. Translating gives CASSQGSPLHF.

The rearrangement links TRBV5-4 to TRBJ2-3, with 7 bases matching TRBD2. The V and J ends lost 4 bases and 1 base, in that order; junction bases with no gene match: 9. CDR1 is SGHNT, CDR2 YYREEE, per germline (reference sequence). This CDR3 region has 16 residues. The CDR3 reads CASSIGGLAGTDTQYF. As DNA, the CDR3 is TGTGCCAGCAGCATCGGCGGGCTAGCGGGCACAGATACGCAGTATTTT.